This T cell receptor beta chain originates from a study of radiotherapy plus CTLA-4 blockade in lung cancer. Across the study: Objective responses were documented in under 20% of patients, with disease control in roughly 30%. Study outcomes and limitations: With interferon-beta, early dynamics of blood T cell clones were reported to best predict response. In blood, after radiotherapy plus ipilimumab, tumor-derived TCR clones expanded.

The method was immunoSEQ multiplex PCR; TCRdb's version includes in-frame clones alone and lacks a portion of them. The data contain more than 90,000 clones, about four fifths of them singletons. To note about this clone: Its antigen is currently unknown.

Patients with chemo-refractory metastatic non-small-cell lung cancer received focal radiation plus CTLA-4 blockade with ipilimumab. Per the germline V gene, CDR1 is SGHRS and CDR2 is YFSETQ. This CDR3 region has 16 residues. Trimming took off 0 bases at V and 2 bases at J, with 14 bases between the two ends. The sequencing here drew on peripheral blood, taken from a patient treated with radiotherapy plus ipilimumab. This sequence was found in a human donor with non-small cell lung cancer who had a partial response to radiotherapy plus ipilimumab. V and J are TRBV5-1 and TRBJ2-5; TRBD1 might be the D (5 bases). The CDR3 nucleotides read TGCGCCAGCAGCTTGGGGTTCGGCAGGGCGCAAGAGACCCAGTACTTC. This sequence encodes CASSLGFGRAQETQYF.